The 11 T cell receptor beta chains listed next were all sequenced from one sample in a study of T cells in Graves' hyperthyroidism and ophthalmopathy. Researchers amplified the TCR beta CDR3 regions from RNA transcripts. Using the HTBI primer set, a first-round RT-PCR was run on the TCR CDR3. TCRdb called the multiplex PCR reads again in MiXCR, with one record for every CDR3 protein. The sample lists approximately 400,000 distinct CDR3 sequences, about 15% occurring once. Sequencing input: blood. Receptors were obtained from a woman between 25 and 40 years old with Graves' hyperthyroidism.

This clonotype turned up a few times. J is TRBJ1-6 and V is TRBV20-1; D is ambiguous. Germline V gene data show CDR1 as DFQATT and CDR2 as SNEGSKA (reference sequence). The ends were cut back, 2 bases at V and 9 bases at J, with 8 bases in the middle. The CDR3 spans 12 residues. CDR3 sequence: CSARSVSSPLHF. In DNA form, the CDR3 reads TGCAGTGCTAGAAGCGTTTCTTCACCCCTCCACTTT.

This clonotype has at least ten counts. The J gene is TRBJ2-5, the V gene TRBV18; D is uncertain. V lost 4 bases to trimming and J lost 5 bases, with 5 bases between them. Looked up from germline, CDR1 is KGHSH and CDR2 is LQKENI. The CDR3 has 11 amino acids. CDR3 sequence: CASSLMETQYF. CDR3 DNA: TGTGCCAGCTCACTGATGGAGACCCAGTACTTC.

Comment on this clonotype: This may stem from a read error, because a much larger clone lies one nucleotide away. The chain uses TRBV5-8 and TRBJ2-5; the D is unclear. V was cut by 3 bases and J by 5 bases, with 23 bases left in between. Germline V lookup: CDR1 SGHTS, CDR2 YDEGEE. There are 17 residues in the CDR3. The CDR3, as DNA: TGTGCCAGCAGCTATGGGGTTTCGGACGAATTCAGGGAGACCCAGTACTTC. It yields the protein CASSYGVSDEFRETQYF.

This clonotype has ten or more counts. This chain connects TRBV7-2 to TRBJ2-7; tentative D call: TRBD2 (7 bases). The CDR3 sequence is 14 residues long. Germline V CDR1 and CDR2: SGHTA, FQGNSA. V gave up 4 bases and J gave up 5 bases, with 15 bases separating them. CDR3 region: CASSSYGGRNEQYF. DNA for the CDR3: TGTGCCAGCAGCTCGTACGGGGGGCGGAACGAGCAGTACTTC.

CDR3 loop: CASSSSGDNSYEQYF. The CDR3 DNA is TGTGCCAGCAGCTCCTCGGGGGATAACTCCTACGAGCAGTACTTC. The V and J genes are TRBV28 and TRBJ2-7; a possible D gene is TRBD2 (6 bases). The ends were cut back, 6 bases at V and 0 bases at J, with 15 bases in the middle. The CDR3 consists of 15 residues. The V gene's germline CDR1 is MDHEN and CDR2 SYDVKM. Full variable domain (missing parts from reference TRBV28 and TRBJ2-7): DVKVTQSSRYLVKRTGEKVFLECVQDMDHENMFWYRQDPGLGLRLIYFSYDVKMKEKGDIPEGYSVSREKKERFSLILESASTNQTSMYLCASSSSGDNSYEQYFGPGTRLTVT.

This clonotype was counted many times. The chain joins TRBV30 to TRBJ1-5; TRBD1 is a possible D gene (5 bases). The V gene's germline CDR1 is GTSNPN and CDR2 SVGIG (reference sequence). V was shortened by 4 bases and J by 2 bases, with 9 bases between the two germline ends. The CDR3 length is 13 residues. CDR3 region: CAWMGGRNQPQHF. The CDR3 DNA reads as TGTGCCTGGATGGGGGGACGCAATCAGCCCCAGCATTTT.

This clonotype has at least ten counts. J is TRBJ2-5 and V is TRBV28, with 12 bases aligning to TRBD2. CDR3 size: 14 residues. V dropped 6 bases and J dropped 1; count of bases not matched to a gene: 0. Germline V gene lookup returns CDR1 MDHEN and CDR2 SYDVKM. CDR3 region: CASRLAGGQETQYF. CDR3 sequence (DNA): TGTGCCAGCAGACTAGCGGGAGGCCAAGAGACCCAGTACTTC. The whole variable domain, remainder taken from reference TRBV28 and TRBJ2-5, is DVKVTQSSRYLVKRTGEKVFLECVQDMDHENMFWYRQDPGLGLRLIYFSYDVKMKEKGDIPEGYSVSREKKERFSLILESASTNQTSMYLCASRLAGGQETQYFGPGTRLLVL.

This clonotype was detected ten times or more. The rearrangement joins TRBV28 to TRBJ2-7; 8 nucleotides agree with TRBD1. This CDR3 is built from 19 residues. The V and J ends lost 6 bases and 4 bases, in that order; junction bases with no gene match: 23. In germline, CDR1 is MDHEN, CDR2 SYDVKM. The CDR3, as DNA: TGTGCCAGCAGCGGATCCAGGGGGCGCGTTTCTAGGGGTTATTACGAGCAGTACTTC. Its protein product is CASSGSRGRVSRGYYEQYF.

This clonotype was counted many times. This chain joins TRBV3-1 and TRBJ1-1; 8 nucleotides align to TRBD1. V shed 4 bases, J shed 4 bases, and the junction held 8 bases outside the gene matches. CDR1 and CDR2 from the germline V gene are LGHDT and YNNKEL (reference sequence). The CDR3 is 15 residues long. The CDR3 sequence: CASSPLQGGVTEAFF. The CDR3 region has the DNA TGTGCCAGCAGCCCATTACAGGGGGGAGTCACTGAAGCTTTCTTT.

This clonotype appeared many times. The V and J genes are TRBV2 and TRBJ2-6; D unclear. Trimming cost V 8 bases and J 0 bases, with 11 bases left between them. The CDR3 totals 15 residues. Germline values: CDR1 SNHLY, CDR2 FYNNEI. As DNA, the CDR3 is TGTGCCAGCGGTTTTCTCAGCTCTGGGGCCAACGTCCTGACTTTC. Protein: CASGFLSSGANVLTF.

This clonotype was observed many times. The V and J genes are TRBV5-8 and TRBJ1-5, with a weak D call TRBD1 (6 bases). CDR3 length: 15 amino acids. Germline assignment: CDR1 SGHTS and CDR2 YDEGEE. Between the trimmed V and J ends, which lost 4 bases and 3 bases, there was a span of 14 bases. The CDR3 is CASSRTGTYNQPQHF. The CDR3 coding sequence is TGTGCCAGCAGCCGAACAGGGACGTACAATCAGCCCCAGCATTTT.